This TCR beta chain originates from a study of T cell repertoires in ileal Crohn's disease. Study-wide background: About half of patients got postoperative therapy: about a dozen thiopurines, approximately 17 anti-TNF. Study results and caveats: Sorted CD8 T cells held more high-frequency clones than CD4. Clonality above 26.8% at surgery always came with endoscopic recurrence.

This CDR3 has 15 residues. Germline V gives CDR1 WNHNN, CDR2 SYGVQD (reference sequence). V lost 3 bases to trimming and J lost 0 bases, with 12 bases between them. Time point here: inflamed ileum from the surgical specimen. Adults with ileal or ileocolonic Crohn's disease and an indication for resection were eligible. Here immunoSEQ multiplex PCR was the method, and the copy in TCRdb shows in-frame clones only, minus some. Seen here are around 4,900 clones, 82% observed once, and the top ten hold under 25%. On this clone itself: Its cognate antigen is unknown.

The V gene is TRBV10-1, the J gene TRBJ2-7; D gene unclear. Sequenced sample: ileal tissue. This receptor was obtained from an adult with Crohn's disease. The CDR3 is CASSDGQHLSYEQYF. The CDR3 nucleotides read TGCGCCAGCAGTGATGGCCAACACCTCTCCTACGAGCAGTACTTC.